The next 31 T cell receptor beta chains were all read from a single sample in a study of shared clonotypes between healthy human individuals. The repertoire was sequenced with immunoSEQ multiplex PCR; TCRdb's copy has only in-frame clones and lacks some. The sample records 2.3 million or so clones, approximately 95% being singletons. Sequencing was carried out using naive CD4+ T cells from PBMCs. As to subset: CD45RA+ positively selected. These receptors were taken from a man younger than 35 in good health. Some clones in this sample may be carry-over from other donors' samples.

This sequence joins TRBV4-3 and TRBJ1-2; D ambiguous. This CDR3 comprises 15 residues. Germline loops: CDR1 LGHNA, CDR2 YSLEER. V lost 3 bases and J 8 bases, leaving 19 bases between the germline ends. The CDR3 region is CASSHTWRAKWGYTF. Here the CDR3 DNA reads TGCGCCAGCAGCCATACTTGGCGGGCCAAATGGGGCTACACCTTC.

The chain joins TRBV5-8 to TRBJ1-5; D gene ambiguous. Trimming stripped 2 bases from V and 2 bases from J, with 11 bases between. Germline CDR1 reads SGHTS; CDR2 reads YDEGEE. The CDR3 runs to 15 residues. The CDR3 here is CASSFRYIGNQPQHF. CDR3 DNA sequence: TGTGCCAGCAGCTTTCGGTATATTGGCAATCAGCCCCAGCATTTT.

The chain links TRBV2 to TRBJ1-2; no clear D gene. The V end was cut by 5 bases, the J end by 4 bases, with 17 bases between. Looked up from germline, CDR1 is SNHLY and CDR2 is FYNNEI. CDR3 length equals 15 residues. CDR3 sequence reads: CASSPSLVQSYGYTF. The CDR3 DNA reads as TGTGCCAGCAGTCCGAGCCTCGTACAGTCCTATGGCTACACCTTC.

The chain has TRBV18 and TRBJ2-7; 10 positions agree with TRBD2. This CDR3 region has 15 residues. The germline CDR1 and CDR2 sequences are KGHSH and LQKENI. Trimming cost V 3 bases and J 1 base; bases outside gene matches: 3. The CDR3 DNA reads TGTGCCAGCTCACCTGGGACTAGCGTTTCCTACGAGCAGTACTTC. Translation: CASSPGTSVSYEQYF.

The gene calls are TRBV4-1 and TRBJ2-3; possibly TRBD2 for D (5 bases). Per the germline V gene, CDR1 is MGHRA and CDR2 is YSYEKL. Trimming removed 7 bases at V and 0 bases at J, with 14 bases between. This CDR3 comprises 15 residues. The CDR3 reads CASTRAGLSTDTQYF. In nucleotides, the CDR3 is TGCGCCAGCACTCGCGCGGGCCTAAGCACAGATACGCAGTATTTT.

The genes are TRBV4-1 and TRBJ2-5; no clear D gene. Judging by the DNA end, TRBJ2-7 fits better; the J call may be wrong. This CDR3 is built from 14 residues. Germline assignment: CDR1 MGHRA and CDR2 YSYEKL. This chain's CDR3 is CASSQLFRTYEQYF. The CDR3 nucleotides are TGCGCCAGCAGCCAACTATTCCGGACCTACGAGCAGTACTTC.

This clone was seen a single time. The V call is TRBV28, the J call TRBJ1-2; weak D call: TRBD1 (5 bases). CDR1 and CDR2 (germline): MDHEN, SYDVKM. The CDR3 runs to 13 residues. The germline V and J ends were trimmed by 4 bases and 4 bases, with 10 bases remaining between them. CDR3 sequence (DNA): TGTGCCAGCAGTTGGGAGGGGTCCTATGGCTACACCTTC. Encoded protein: CASSWEGSYGYTF.

The V and J genes are TRBV5-1 and TRBJ2-5; perhaps TRBD2 as D (6 bases). This CDR3 is built from 15 residues. Trimming removed 5 bases at V and 4 bases at J, with 18 bases between. Germline lookup yields CDR1 SGHRS and CDR2 YFSETQ. The CDR3 here is CASSSSAGMGETQYF. The CDR3 DNA follows: TGCGCCAGCAGTTCGTCGGCGGGGATGGGAGAGACCCAGTACTTC.

This chain links TRBV29-1 with TRBJ1-1, with D tentatively TRBD1 (5 bases). CDR1 is SQVTM and CDR2 is ANQGSEA in the germline V gene. The CDR3 is 13 amino acids. Trimming took 4 bases from V and 4 from J, leaving 13 bases between them. The chain's CDR3 is CSVAGRGFTEAFF. The CDR3 coding sequence is TGCAGCGTTGCGGGTCGGGGCTTCACTGAAGCTTTCTTT.

With regard to this clone: This same CDR3 is encoded by further DNA sequences in the sample. This sequence joins TRBV4-3 and TRBJ1-5; unclear D gene. The CDR3 has 13 amino acids. The germline CDR1 and CDR2 sequences are LGHNA and YSLEER. V lost 0 bases, J lost 4 bases, and 4 bases lay in between. CDR3 sequence (DNA): TGCGCCAGCAGCCAAGATCGGAATCAGCCCCAGCATTTT. Protein sequence: CASSQDRNQPQHF.

This clone was picked up one time. The chain uses TRBV27 and TRBJ2-1, with D maybe TRBD1 (5 bases). In germline, CDR1 is MNHEY, CDR2 SMNVEV (reference sequence). Trimming removed 4 bases from V and 1 base from J, with 11 bases in between. This CDR3 is 15 amino acids long. CDR3 loop: CASSWNRFSYNEQFF. Written as DNA, the CDR3 is TGTGCCAGCAGTTGGAACAGGTTTTCCTACAATGAGCAGTTCTTC.

The chain recombines TRBV15 with TRBJ2-5; 10 bases align to TRBD1. The CDR3 contains 15 residues. V was pared by 4 bases and J by 5 bases, with 7 bases of the junction left unmatched. Germline V gene lookup returns CDR1 LNHNV and CDR2 YYDKDF (reference sequence). The CDR3 DNA follows: TGTGCCACCAGCACCGGGACAGGGGTATCGGAGACCCAGTACTTC. Translating gives CATSTGTGVSETQYF.

V usage is TRBV18 and J usage is TRBJ2-1; TRBD1 might be the D (5 bases). The CDR3 loop spans 15 amino acids. The germline V and J ends were trimmed by 0 bases and 6 bases, with 12 bases remaining between them. Germline V gene data show CDR1 as KGHSH and CDR2 as LQKENI. CDR3 loop: CASSPPSGWGNEQFF. CDR3 nucleotide sequence: TGTGCCAGCTCACCACCGTCAGGGTGGGGCAATGAGCAGTTCTTC.

The V call is TRBV9, the J call TRBJ2-3, with 14 bases fitting TRBD2. V shed 2 bases and J 6 bases; nucleotides not matched to a gene: 14. The germline V gene has CDR1 SGDLS and CDR2 YYNGEE. The length of the CDR3 is 19 residues. The CDR3 loop reads CASSVRLAGGPGLSDTQYF. CDR3 DNA: TGTGCCAGCAGCGTTAGACTAGCGGGAGGGCCGGGCCTGAGCGATACGCAGTATTTT.

The chain joins TRBV7-2 to TRBJ1-3; 10 nucleotides line up with TRBD1. Looked up from germline, CDR1 is SGHTA and CDR2 is FQGNSA. The CDR3 is made up of 16 amino acids. After removal of 5 bases from V and 2 bases from J, the junction contained 6 bases not matched to a gene. CDR3 in DNA: TGTGCCAGCAGCCCCCGACAGGGGGCGCCTGGAAACACCATATATTTT. Protein: CASSPRQGAPGNTIYF.

The V and J genes are TRBV14 and TRBJ2-7; D is possibly TRBD1 (6 bases). The CDR3 sequence is 15 residues long. Germline values: CDR1 SGHDN, CDR2 FVKESK. Trimming left V 3 bases short and J 0 bases short, with 12 bases between. The DNA of the CDR3 is TGTGCCAGCAGCCAGACCGGGACACGCTCCTACGAGCAGTACTTC. It codes for CASSQTGTRSYEQYF. Full variable domain (rest looked up from reference TRBV14 and TRBJ2-7): EAGVTQFPSHSVIEKGQTVTLRCDPISGHDNLYWYRRVMGKEIKFLLHFVKESKQDESGMPNNRFLAERTGGTYSTLKVQPAELEDSGVYFCASSQTGTRSYEQYFGPGTRLTVT.

V gene TRBV5-1 combines with J gene TRBJ2-7, with TRBD1 identical over 7 bases. CDR3 length equals 15 residues. Per germline, CDR1 SGHRS and CDR2 YFSETQ. Trimming took 1 base from V and 6 from J; bases not matched to a gene: 10. CDR3 amino acids: CASSLSRQGPGEQYF. DNA of the CDR3: TGCGCCAGCAGCTTGAGTCGACAGGGTCCCGGCGAGCAGTACTTC.

The CDR3 loop is CASTLWTAYYNEQFF. CDR3 sequence (DNA): TGTGCCAGCACCCTATGGACAGCATACTACAATGAGCAGTTCTTC. The chain employs TRBV7-8 and TRBJ2-1, with a possible D match to TRBD1 (6 bases). The CDR3 length is 15 residues. The ends were cut back, 7 bases at V and 3 bases at J, with 16 bases in the middle. The germline gives CDR1 SGHVS, CDR2 FQNEAQ.

V and J are TRBV27 and TRBJ2-7, with D tentatively TRBD2 (6 bases). V lost 4 bases to trimming and J lost 3 bases, with 16 bases between them. The germline V gene has CDR1 MNHEY and CDR2 SMNVEV (reference sequence). The CDR3 runs to 15 residues. The CDR3 protein is CASSSTGLGIYEQYF. In nucleotides, the CDR3 is TGTGCCAGCAGTTCGACGGGACTCGGTATCTACGAGCAGTACTTC.

The chain employs TRBV19 and TRBJ2-7; 9 positions match TRBD1. Germline loops: CDR1 LNHDA, CDR2 SQIVND (reference sequence). Unmatched junction bases numbered 10, after V lost 7 bases and J lost 3 bases. The CDR3 spans 15 residues. DNA for the CDR3: TGTGCCAGTACCAGGGAAGGGACAGGGAGCTACGAGCAGTACTTC. This sequence encodes CASTREGTGSYEQYF.

The chain is built from TRBV6-5 and TRBJ2-5; 7 positions agree with TRBD1. V was pared by 8 bases and J by 0 bases, with 3 bases of the junction left unmatched. The CDR3 runs to 13 residues. In germline, CDR1 is MNHEY, CDR2 SVGAGI. CDR3 nucleotide sequence: TGTGCCAGCCTCGGGACAGACCAAGAGACCCAGTACTTC. Its translation: CASLGTDQETQYF.

The rearrangement uses TRBV6-5 and TRBJ1-1, with a tentative D call TRBD1 (6 bases). Trimming stripped 1 base from V and 2 bases from J, with 14 bases between. Germline CDR1 and CDR2: MNHEY and SVGAGI. The CDR3 length is 16 residues. CDR3 loop: CASSYWGAVGNTEAFF. CDR3 sequence (DNA): TGTGCCAGCAGTTACTGGGGGGCCGTGGGAAACACTGAAGCTTTCTTT.

The chain joins TRBV6-5 to TRBJ1-5; a weak D match, TRBD1 (5 bases). V dropped 6 bases and J dropped 5 bases, with 11 bases sitting between them. There are 13 residues in the CDR3. Germline V lookup: CDR1 MNHEY, CDR2 SVGAGI. The CDR3 is CASSPRGDQPQHF. The CDR3 DNA is TGTGCCAGCAGCCCCCGAGGGGATCAGCCCCAGCATTTT.

The chain employs TRBV7-3 and TRBJ2-3; 7 bases are shared with TRBD2. The CDR3 totals 17 residues. Germline V gene data show CDR1 as SGHTA and CDR2 as FQGTGA. The V gene end was trimmed by 1 base and the J gene end by 4 bases; junction bases not matched to a gene: 11. CDR3 in amino acids: CASSLISAGAPADTQYF. The CDR3 DNA reads as TGTGCCAGCAGCTTAATTTCGGCGGGAGCTCCGGCAGATACGCAGTATTTT.

The chain has TRBV15 and TRBJ1-2, with D uncertain. This CDR3 contains 14 residues. Trimming took off 5 bases at V and 4 bases at J, with 14 bases between the two ends. Germline values: CDR1 LNHNV, CDR2 YYDKDF (reference sequence). The CDR3 spells CATSPPGEFYGYTF. CDR3 bases: TGTGCCACCAGCCCCCCGGGAGAATTCTATGGCTACACCTTC.

J is TRBJ2-3 and V is TRBV6-1, with 8 nucleotides matching TRBD2. The CDR3 totals 15 residues. Germline lookup yields CDR1 MNHNS and CDR2 SASEGT. J was trimmed by 2 bases and V by 5 bases; bases with no gene match: 6. The CDR3 DNA reads TGTGCCAGCAGTCCACAGCGGGAGAACACAGATACGCAGTATTTT. Encoded protein: CASSPQRENTDTQYF.

For this clone: The sample holds other DNA sequences that translate to the same CDR3. J is TRBJ1-2 and V is TRBV5-1; TRBD1 aligns across 7 bases. This CDR3 region has 13 residues. The ends lost 0 bases at V and 8 bases at J; junction bases unmatched: 4. Germline values: CDR1 SGHRS, CDR2 YFSETQ. CDR3 coding DNA: TGCGCCAGCAGCTTGGGGACAGGAGGCGGCTACACCTTC. Residues: CASSLGTGGGYTF. Full variable domain (outside the CDR3, taken from reference TRBV5-1 and TRBJ1-2): KAGVTQTPRYLIKTRGQQVTLSCSPISGHRSVSWYQQTPGQGLQFLFEYFSETQRNKGNFPGRFSGRQFSNSRSEMNVSTLELGDSALYLCASSLGTGGGYTFGSGTRLTVV.

The chain is built from TRBV6-5 and TRBJ1-5, with no clear D. Germline lookup yields CDR1 MNHEY and CDR2 SVGAGI. CDR3 length: 14 residues. Between the trimmed V and J ends, which lost 0 bases and 6 bases, there was a span of 9 bases. The CDR3: CASSYSGIGQPQHF. The DNA for the CDR3 is TGTGCCAGCAGTTACTCGGGGATAGGTCAGCCCCAGCATTTT.

This sequence joins TRBV7-2 and TRBJ2-7; D is perhaps TRBD1 (6 bases). The germline V and J ends were trimmed by 5 bases and 6 bases, with 11 bases remaining between them. Germline CDR1 and CDR2: SGHTA and FQGNSA. This CDR3 has 12 residues. DNA of the CDR3: TGTGCCAGCAGCACCGGGACACCCGAGCAGTACTTC. This encodes CASSTGTPEQYF.

The J gene is TRBJ1-1, the V gene TRBV28; D ambiguous. Germline CDR1 is MDHEN and CDR2 is SYDVKM. The V end lost 5 bases, the J end lost 8 bases, and 21 bases lay between the germline ends. This CDR3 spans 15 amino acids. The CDR3 protein is CASSPTQKVEPEAFF. CDR3 in DNA: TGTGCCAGCAGTCCCACCCAAAAGGTGGAGCCAGAAGCTTTCTTT. The entire variable domain, with the rest obtained from reference TRBV28 and TRBJ1-1, is as follows: DVKVTQSSRYLVKRTGEKVFLECVQDMDHENMFWYRQDPGLGLRLIYFSYDVKMKEKGDIPEGYSVSREKKERFSLILESASTNQTSMYLCASSPTQKVEPEAFFGQGTRLTVV.

The chain uses TRBV7-3 and TRBJ2-2; 7 nucleotides match TRBD1. The germline CDR1 and CDR2 sequences are SGHTA and FQGTGA. This CDR3 has 15 amino acids. V was pared by 5 bases and J by 2 bases, with 5 bases of the junction left unmatched. CDR3 loop: CASSLGGFNTGELFF. The CDR3 DNA reads TGTGCCAGCAGCCTAGGGGGCTTTAACACCGGGGAGCTGTTTTTT.